The 8 T cell receptor beta chains listed next were all sequenced from one sample in a study of PD-L1 blockade in urothelial cancer. The table came from immunoSEQ multiplex PCR; TCRdb's copy has only in-frame clones and leaves some out. The sample carries about 76,000 clones, approximately 90% recorded once. Time point meaning: peripheral blood 6 weeks after treatment start. The sequences come from PBMCs, collected around atezolizumab (anti-PD-L1) treatment. These TCRs come from a woman over 75 with urothelial cancer.

The chain combines TRBV28 with TRBJ2-7, with 8 bases lining up with TRBD2. The ends lost 7 bases at V and 3 bases at J; junction bases unmatched: 8. The CDR3 is made up of 14 amino acids. Germline loops: CDR1 MDHEN, CDR2 SYDVKM. CDR3 nucleotides: TGTGCCAGCAAAGAAACGGGACTAGGCTACGAGCAGTACTTC. Protein product: CASKETGLGYEQYF.

This rearrangement joins TRBV19 to TRBJ2-1, with 7 bases aligning to TRBD2. The V and J ends lost 3 bases and 10 bases, in that order; junction bases with no gene match: 15. CDR1 is LNHDA, CDR2 SQIVND, per germline (reference sequence). This CDR3 contains 16 residues. DNA of the CDR3: TGTGCCAGTAGTATGGAGGGGCTAGCGGCCTGGAAGGAGCAGTTCTTC. Encoded protein: CASSMEGLAAWKEQFF.

This clone was detected a few times. The chain couples TRBV7-9 to TRBJ1-1, with D uncertain. Germline assignment: CDR1 SEHNR and CDR2 FQNEAQ (reference sequence). The CDR3 runs 13 residues. Trimming left V 8 bases short and J 4 bases short, with 14 bases between. CDR3 in amino acids: CASLDPRGTEAFF. In DNA form, the CDR3 reads TGTGCCAGCCTCGACCCTCGAGGCACTGAAGCTTTCTTT. Complete variable domain (other parts from reference TRBV7-9 and TRBJ1-1): DTGVSQNPRHKITKRGQNVTFRCDPISEHNRLYWYRQTLGQGPEFLTYFQNEAQLEKSRLLSDRFSAERPKGSFSTLEIQRTEQGDSAMYLCASLDPRGTEAFFGQGTRLTVV.

CDR3 nucleotides: TGTGCCAGCAGCTTGTGGCGGGGTGGGGAAGAGACCCAGTACTTC. It is translated as CASSLWRGGEETQYF. The V gene is TRBV5-4, the J gene TRBJ2-5; TRBD2 might be the D (6 bases). V was cut by 1 base and J by 3 bases, with 13 bases left in between. Germline V lookup: CDR1 SGHNT, CDR2 YYREEE (reference sequence). The CDR3 is made up of 15 amino acids.

The chain employs TRBV5-1 and TRBJ2-1, with 16 positions matching TRBD2. CDR1 SGHRS and CDR2 YFSETQ come from the germline V gene. J was trimmed by 1 base and V by 4 bases; bases with no gene match: 2. This CDR3 contains 17 residues. The CDR3: CASSGTSGRGSYNEQFF. The CDR3 DNA sequence: TGCGCCAGCAGCGGGACTAGCGGGAGGGGGTCCTACAATGAGCAGTTCTTC.

The CDR3 reads CAWRTGMGEKLFF. Written as DNA, the CDR3 is TGTGCCTGGAGGACAGGGATGGGGGAAAAACTGTTTTTT. The gene calls are TRBV30 and TRBJ1-4, with 7 bases aligning to TRBD1. In germline, CDR1 is GTSNPN, CDR2 SVGIG (reference sequence). This CDR3 has 13 residues. The J segment lost 8 bases and the V segment lost 3 bases, leaving 6 bases of the junction unmatched.

The chain couples TRBV10-3 to TRBJ2-1; 11 bases are shared with TRBD2. V was pared by 3 bases and J by 2 bases, with 3 bases of the junction left unmatched. The CDR3 is 16 amino acids. Germline CDR1 and CDR2: ENHRY and SYGVKD. The CDR3 coding sequence is TGTGCCATCAGTGACCCGACTAGCGGGACCTACAATGAGCAGTTCTTC. Its translation: CAISDPTSGTYNEQFF.

The V gene is TRBV7-9, the J gene TRBJ1-2; D perhaps matches TRBD1 (5 bases). Germline CDR1 and CDR2: SEHNR and FQNEAQ (reference sequence). The CDR3 runs 13 residues. The V gene lost 6 bases and the J gene lost 4 bases, with 12 bases spanning the gap. In DNA form, the CDR3 reads TGTGCCAGCAGTATAGACAGCTTCTATGGCTACACCTTC. Protein sequence: CASSIDSFYGYTF.